This T cell receptor (beta chain) was identified during a study of blood T cell repertoires in COVID-19. Overall study: Sources were T cells, B-cell-depleted T cells, or PBMCs; the material itself was cDNA or gDNA.

Germline lookup yields CDR1 GTSNPN and CDR2 SVGIG (reference sequence). The ends lost 2 bases at V and 3 bases at J; junction bases unmatched: 6. CDR3 length: 14 residues. The count of this clone is one. Other nucleotide sequences in the sample specify the same CDR3. Original analysis: Reference gene primer amplification yielded estimated nucleated cell counts. Clones were sequenced by immunoSEQ multiplex PCR, and TCRdb holds only the in-frame ones, with some missing. V, J and clone size derive from that table, while D and trimming were established from the DNA sequence. The sample lists 210,000 or so clones; roughly four fifths were seen once.

This TCR was sampled from a woman aged 35 to 49 with acute or convalescent COVID-19. Sequencing was done on a sample of peripheral blood. The gene calls are TRBV30 and TRBJ2-7; TRBD1 agrees at 8 bases. CDR3: CAWSTGTGNYEQYF. CDR3 nucleotide sequence: TGTGCCTGGAGTACTGGGACAGGAAACTACGAGCAGTACTTC.